Below are 9 T cell receptor beta chains sequenced from a single sample in a study of blood T cell repertoires in COVID-19. Repertoires were generated with immunoSEQ multiplex PCR, while TCRdb's copy carries only in-frame clones and drops some. The sample lists 97,000 or so clones, roughly 92% occurring once. What was sequenced was peripheral blood. The receptor set was obtained from a woman aged 50 to 60 with COVID-19, enrolled during active disease.

The chain links TRBV5-4 to TRBJ1-1, with D hard to call. From germline, CDR1 is SGHNT and CDR2 YYREEE (reference sequence). V shed 4 bases and J shed 1 base, with 14 bases lying between them. The CDR3 extends over 15 amino acids. CDR3 amino acids: CASSDGRERNTEAFF. CDR3 sequence (DNA): TGTGCCAGCAGCGACGGACGGGAGAGGAACACTGAAGCTTTCTTT.

The chain links TRBV6-2 or TRBV6-3 to TRBJ1-6; TRBD1 agrees at 7 bases. V was pared by 5 bases and J by 9 bases, with 4 bases of the junction left unmatched. Germline CDR1 and CDR2: MNHEY and SVGEGT. The length of the CDR3 is 13 residues. Written as DNA, the CDR3 is TGTGCCAGCAGTGACAGGGTACGTTCACCCCTCCACTTT. It translates to CASSDRVRSPLHF.

This chain joins TRBV6-2 or TRBV6-3 and TRBJ1-5; TRBD1 aligns across 9 bases. CDR1 and CDR2 from the germline V gene are MNHEY and SVGEGT. This CDR3 is 17 amino acids long. V shed 6 bases and J 4 bases; nucleotides not matched to a gene: 13. CDR3 residues: CASSPNRGHGWNQPQHF. The CDR3 DNA follows: TGTGCCAGCAGCCCCAACAGGGGGCACGGTTGGAATCAGCCCCAGCATTTT.

CDR3 amino acids: CASSKDRANTGELFF. CDR3 DNA sequence: TGTGCCAGCAGTAAGGACAGAGCGAACACCGGGGAGCTGTTTTTT. The J gene is TRBJ2-2, the V gene TRBV27; a weak D match, TRBD1 (6 bases). From germline, CDR1 is MNHEY and CDR2 SMNVEV (reference sequence). The CDR3 has 15 residues. V dropped 5 bases and J dropped 0 bases, with 10 bases sitting between them.

The rearrangement links TRBV10-3 to TRBJ2-3; TRBD1 is a possible D gene (5 bases). V lost 3 bases and J 2 bases, leaving 9 bases between the germline ends. The CDR3 has 14 residues. The germline CDR1 and CDR2 sequences are ENHRY and SYGVKD. In DNA form, the CDR3 reads TGTGCCATCAGTGACCTGACAGACACAGATACGCAGTATTTT. It translates to CAISDLTDTDTQYF.

This chain links TRBV2 with TRBJ1-4; D remains unclear. Germline CDR1 SNHLY, CDR2 FYNNEI. The CDR3 has 14 residues. V gave up 4 bases and J gave up 6 bases, with 12 bases separating them. The DNA of the CDR3 is TGTGCCAGCAGTGTAATAAAACAATATGAAAAACTGTTTTTT. It codes for CASSVIKQYEKLFF. The full variable domain, rest sourced from reference TRBV2 and TRBJ1-4, is EPEVTQTPSHQVTQMGQEVILRCVPISNHLYFYWYRQILGQKVEFLVSFYNNEISEKSEIFDDQFSVERPDGSNFTLKIRSTKLEDSAMYFCASSVIKQYEKLFFGSGTQLSVL.

This chain uses TRBV6-5 with TRBJ1-2; 10 nucleotides match TRBD1. Germline V gene sequence: CDR1 MNHEY, CDR2 SVGAGI. The ends lost 4 bases at V and 8 bases at J; junction bases unmatched: 10. The CDR3 contains 15 residues. The CDR3 here is CASSSRQGAPSGYTF. CDR3 coding DNA: TGTGCCAGCAGTTCCCGACAGGGGGCCCCGTCCGGCTACACCTTC.

With regard to this clone: The sample has other DNA sequences that encode this CDR3 too. The chain joins TRBV15 to TRBJ1-5, with D unclear. Germline lookup yields CDR1 LNHNV and CDR2 YYDKDF (reference sequence). Trimming left V 1 base short and J 4 bases short, with 2 bases between. This CDR3 region has 12 residues. For the CDR3, the DNA is TGTGCCACCAGCAGAGCGAATCAGCCCCAGCATTTT. It is translated as CATSRANQPQHF.

The chain couples TRBV20-1 to TRBJ1-1; 7 bases are a match to TRBD1. The germline V gene has CDR1 DFQATT and CDR2 SNEGSKA (reference sequence). The length of the CDR3 is 11 residues. Trimming took 4 bases from V and 7 from J; bases not matched to a gene: 3. DNA of the CDR3: TGCAGTGCTACTCAGGGGGTTGAAGCTTTCTTT. Its protein is CSATQGVEAFF.